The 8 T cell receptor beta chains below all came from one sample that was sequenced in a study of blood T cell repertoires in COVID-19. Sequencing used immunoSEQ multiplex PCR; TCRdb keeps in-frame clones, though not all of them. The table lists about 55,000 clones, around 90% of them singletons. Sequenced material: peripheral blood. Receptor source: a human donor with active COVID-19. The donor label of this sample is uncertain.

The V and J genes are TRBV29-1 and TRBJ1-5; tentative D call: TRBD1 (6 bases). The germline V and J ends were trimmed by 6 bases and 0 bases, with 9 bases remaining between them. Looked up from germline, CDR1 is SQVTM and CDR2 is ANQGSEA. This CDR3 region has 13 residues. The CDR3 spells CSVSGDSNQPQHF. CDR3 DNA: TGCAGCGTGTCAGGGGATAGCAATCAGCCCCAGCATTTT.

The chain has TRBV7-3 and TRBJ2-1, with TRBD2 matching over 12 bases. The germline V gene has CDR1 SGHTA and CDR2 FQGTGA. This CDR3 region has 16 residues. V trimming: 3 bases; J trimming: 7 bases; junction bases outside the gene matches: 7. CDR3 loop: CASSLPSGRAGNEQFF. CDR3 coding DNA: TGTGCCAGCAGCTTGCCTAGCGGGAGGGCGGGGAATGAGCAGTTCTTC.

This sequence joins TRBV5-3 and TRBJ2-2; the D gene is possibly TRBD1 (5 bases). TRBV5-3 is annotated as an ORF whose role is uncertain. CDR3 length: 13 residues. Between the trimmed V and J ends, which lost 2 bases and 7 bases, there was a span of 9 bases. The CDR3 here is CARSFRVGGELFF. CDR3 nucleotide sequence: TGTGCCAGAAGCTTCAGGGTTGGCGGGGAGCTGTTTTTT.

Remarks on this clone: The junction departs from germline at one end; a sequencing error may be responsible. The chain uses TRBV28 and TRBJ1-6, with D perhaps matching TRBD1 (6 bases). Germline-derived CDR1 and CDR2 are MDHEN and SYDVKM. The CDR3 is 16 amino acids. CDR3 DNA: TGTGCCAGCAGTTTAACGGTGCAGGGGCCCAATTCACCTCTCCACTTT. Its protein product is CASSLTVQGPNSPLHF.

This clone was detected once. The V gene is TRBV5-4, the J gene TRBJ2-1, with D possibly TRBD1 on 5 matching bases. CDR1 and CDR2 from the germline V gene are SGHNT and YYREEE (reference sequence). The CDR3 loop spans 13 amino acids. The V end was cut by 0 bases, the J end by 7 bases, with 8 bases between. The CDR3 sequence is CASSLARDNEQFF. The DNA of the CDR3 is TGTGCCAGCAGCTTGGCCAGGGATAATGAGCAGTTCTTC.

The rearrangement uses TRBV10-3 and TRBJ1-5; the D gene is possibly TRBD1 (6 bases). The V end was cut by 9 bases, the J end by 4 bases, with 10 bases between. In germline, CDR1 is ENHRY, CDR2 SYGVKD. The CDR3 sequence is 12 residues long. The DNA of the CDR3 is TGTGCCATAGGACAGCCGAATCAGCCCCAGCATTTT. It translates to CAIGQPNQPQHF.

CDR3 DNA: TGTGCCAGCAGCCCCGTCGCGGTCCGGGGCTACACCTTC. As protein: CASSPVAVRGYTF. The chain combines TRBV28 with TRBJ1-2; unclear D gene. V lost 6 bases and J 8 bases, leaving 16 bases between the germline ends. Germline CDR1 MDHEN, CDR2 SYDVKM. This CDR3 has 13 residues.

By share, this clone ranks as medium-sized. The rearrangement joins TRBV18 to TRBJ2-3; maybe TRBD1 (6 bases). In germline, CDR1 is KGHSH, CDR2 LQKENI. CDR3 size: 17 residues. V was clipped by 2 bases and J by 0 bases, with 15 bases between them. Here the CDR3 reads CASSPTPGHTSTDTQYF. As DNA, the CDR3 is TGTGCCAGCTCACCAACCCCGGGACACACTAGCACAGATACGCAGTATTTT.